The source of this T cell receptor beta chain is a study of T cells in tuberculosis (dated by TCRdb to the late 2010s). As for the study more broadly: In the study, CD1B tetramers and high-throughput TCR immunosequencing were combined to characterize T cells specific for the mycobacterial lipid antigen glucose monomycolate (GMM). The study at large found these results: T cells that bind the CD1B-GMM tetramer with low affinity may not have been captured by the stringent sort gate.

Concerning this clone itself: No base-level quality is on record; no much larger clone is a single base apart.

PBMC were thawed, rested overnight, stained with a GMM-loaded CD1B tetramer, a Live/Dead dye and anti-CD3, and then sorted on a FACS Aria II. C32 glucose monomycolate purified from Rhodococcus equi was loaded onto CD1B tetramers. Before cryopreservation, the PBMC used for tetramer sorting had been depleted of CD14-expressing monocytes for a separate study. Roughly 98,000 tetramer-negative cells were sorted from each donor and analyzed alongside the tetramer-positive cells. Antigen-specific T cells were sorted from several healthy South African adults using GMM-loaded CD1B tetramers. Because TCR-alpha and TCR-beta chains were sequenced unpaired, no information on chain pairing was available. TCR libraries were generated with the immunoSEQ multiplex PCR assay, using TCR-beta and/or TCR-alpha/delta assays for each sample. The Illumina high-throughput platform was used to sequence the amplified TCR libraries. Per the source publication's procedure: Clustering and dimensionality reduction relied on pairwise TCRdist distances among GMM-specific receptors from T cells that were either sorted ex vivo or expanded in vitro. Sequence motifs defined by gene usage and CDR3 content were checked for enrichment by comparing tetramer-positive and tetramer-negative populations. Held by TCRdb, this immuneACCESS table contains in-frame sequences only and omits some clones. Under half of the omission traces to an unresolved V gene where checked; the cause of the rest is unknown. Clonal size and the V and J genes are those of that table, whereas D and trimming came from the DNA. This sample is represented by 85,000 to 100,000 clones; approximately 91% of them were singletons. The ten largest clones represent over 1.5% of the sample.

The CDR3 runs 15 amino acids, cysteine and valine included. CDR3 DNA only is kept here, 45 bases in frame from base 1. According to the germline V gene, CDR1 reads SGHDT and CDR2 reads YYEEEE. The germline V and J ends show losses of 3 bases and 0 bases respectively, and no gene match explains 5 bases of the junction. The material sequenced was CD1b-GMM tetramer-negative cells sorted from PBMCs. The cell subset or site label corresponds to: T cells not binding CD1B-GMM tetramer, sorted from same donor. This sequence uses TRBV5-6 and TRBJ2-7, with 8 bases in between that match TRBD1. This sequence originates from an adult woman with latent tuberculosis. The CDR3 has the sequence CASSSDRVLSYEQYV. In nucleotides, the sequence is TGTGCCAGCAGCTCGGACAGGGTCCTCTCCTACGAGCAGTACGTC.